This TCR beta chain was found in a study of human T cells and chemical hapten exposure. General observations from the study: Relative to control repertoires, expanded TCRs gave rise to significantly more large CDR3 similarity clusters.

Stated time point: patch test 2, 6 weeks after DPC sensitization. The treatment is: therapeutic diphenylcyclopropenone sensitization with weekly scalp DPC. Trimming removed 5 bases at V and 1 base at J, with 2 bases between. The CDR3 has 11 residues. The germline gives CDR1 KGHSH, CDR2 LQKENI. For the library, individual cDNA molecules each received unique molecular identifiers. TCRdb redid the calling of the RACE reads with MiXCR, one entry per CDR3 protein. The table shows roughly 54,000 distinct CDR3 sequences, with 7.5% to 10% occurring only once. Turning to this clonotype: The antigen remains unidentified.

The V call is TRBV18, the J call TRBJ1-1; D gene ambiguous. The input for sequencing was whole blood, taken in connection with sensitization to the hapten diphenylcyclopropenone (DPC). This receptor was identified in a woman aged 45-65 years with alopecia areata. Some clones in this sample may be carry-over from other donors' samples. The CDR3 reads CASSGNTEAFF. CDR3 nucleotide sequence: TGTGCCAGCTCAGGGAACACTGAAGCTTTCTTT.